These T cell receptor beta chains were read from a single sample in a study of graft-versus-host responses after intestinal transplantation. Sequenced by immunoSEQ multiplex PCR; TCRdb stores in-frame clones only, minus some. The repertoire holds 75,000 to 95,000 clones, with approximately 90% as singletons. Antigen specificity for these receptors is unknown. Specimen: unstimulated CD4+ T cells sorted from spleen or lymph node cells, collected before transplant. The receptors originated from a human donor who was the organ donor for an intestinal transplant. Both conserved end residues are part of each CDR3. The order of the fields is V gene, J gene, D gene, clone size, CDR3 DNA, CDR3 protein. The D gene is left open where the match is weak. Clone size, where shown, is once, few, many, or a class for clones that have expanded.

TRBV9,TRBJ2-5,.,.,TGTGCCAGCAGCGTTTCGGACACCTTTAGAGAGACCCAGTACTTC,CASSVSDTFRETQYF
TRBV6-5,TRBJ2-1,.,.,TGTGCCAGCAGCCCTCCCGGGACTCTCGGGAATGAGCAGTTCTTC,CASSPPGTLGNEQFF
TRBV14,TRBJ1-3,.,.,TGTGCCAGCAGCCAAGCGGGAAACACCATATATTTT,CASSQAGNTIYF
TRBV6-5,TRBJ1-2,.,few,TGTGCCAGCAGTTCCCCGAACAGGGAGTATGGCTACACCTTC,CASSSPNREYGYTF
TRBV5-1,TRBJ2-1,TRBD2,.,TGCGCCAGCAGCTTGGTGGCGGGGGGCGATGAGCAGTTCTTC,CASSLVAGGDEQFF
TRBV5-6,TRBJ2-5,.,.,TGTGCCAGCAGTCTCGTGAGACAGCCGGAGACCCAGTACTTC,CASSLVRQPETQYF
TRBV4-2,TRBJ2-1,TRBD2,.,TGTGCCAGCAGCCAAGATCCCCGACTAGCTATAAGCTCCTACAATGAGCAGTTCTTC,CASSQDPRLAISSYNEQFF
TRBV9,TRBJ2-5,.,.,TGTGCCAGCGGGGGGACGGGAGAGACCCAGTACTTC,CASGGTGETQYF
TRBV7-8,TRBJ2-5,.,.,TGTGCCAGCAGCTTACCAGGGGTAGAGGCCAAAGAGACCCAGTACTTC,CASSLPGVEAKETQYF
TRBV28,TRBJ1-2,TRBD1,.,TGTGCCAGCAGCTCCGATGGACAGGGGGACTATGGCTACACCTTC,CASSSDGQGDYGYTF
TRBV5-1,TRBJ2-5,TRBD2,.,TGCGCCAGCAGCTTGGAACGCGGGGGGGGCCGGGAGACCCAGTACTTC,CASSLERGGGRETQYF
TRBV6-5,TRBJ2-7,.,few,TGTGCCAGCAGTTACTCACCACACCCGATCACCTACGAGCAGTACTTC,CASSYSPHPITYEQYF
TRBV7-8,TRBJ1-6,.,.,TGTGCCAGCAGCTTAGATTGGCCGGGGGTCAGATCACCCCTCCACTTT,CASSLDWPGVRSPLHF
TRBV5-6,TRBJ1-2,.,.,TGTGCCAGCAGCTTCTTATCGGCGGGATATGGCTACACCTTC,CASSFLSAGYGYTF
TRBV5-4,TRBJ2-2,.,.,TGTGCCAGCAGAGCGGGCGGCCTGAACACCGGGGAGCTGTTTTTT,CASRAGGLNTGELFF
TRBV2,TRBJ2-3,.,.,TGTGCCAGCAGAGAGGGTACGCAGTATTTT,CASREGTQYF
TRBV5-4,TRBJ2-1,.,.,TGTGCCAGCAGCCGCAAACGGACAAATACCCCTCTCAATGAGCAGTTCTTC,CASSRKRTNTPLNEQFF
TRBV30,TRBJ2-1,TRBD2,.,TGTGCCTGGAGTCCCGGACTAGCGGTAAACAATGAGCAGTTCTTC,CAWSPGLAVNNEQFF
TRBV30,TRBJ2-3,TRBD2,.,TGTGCCTGGAGGCCCGGGACTAGCGGGGGGTTCACAGATACGCAGTATTTT,CAWRPGTSGGFTDTQYF
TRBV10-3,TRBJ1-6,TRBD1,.,TGTGCCATCAGTGAGTCGGGACAGCCCAATTCACCCCTCCACTTT,CAISESGQPNSPLHF
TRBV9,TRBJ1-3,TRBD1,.,TGTGCCAGCAGCGTAGGGACAGGCCCCTCTGGAAACACCATATATTTT,CASSVGTGPSGNTIYF
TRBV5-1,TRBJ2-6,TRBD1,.,TGCGCCAGCAGCTCCTCTGAAGGGGGCCGACCTATCTCTGGGGCCAACGTCCTGACTTTC,CASSSSEGGRPISGANVLTF
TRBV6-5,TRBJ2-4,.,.,TGTGCCAGCAGTGCCGGGATCGAAGTGAGGAACATTCAGTACTTC,CASSAGIEVRNIQYF
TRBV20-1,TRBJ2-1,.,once,TGCAGTGCGAGGAGGGTCAATGAGCAGTTCTTC,CSARRVNEQFF
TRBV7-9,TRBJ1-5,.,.,TGTGCGGCGGGGAACAATCAGCCCCAGCATTTT,CAAGNNQPQHF
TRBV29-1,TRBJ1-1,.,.,TGCAGCGCCTATACGATACAGGGCGACACTGAAGCTTTCTTT,CSAYTIQGDTEAFF
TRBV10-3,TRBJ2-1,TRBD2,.,TGTGCCCTTCGACAAAGCGGGAGTGGCGATGAGCAGTTCTTC,CALRQSGSGDEQFF
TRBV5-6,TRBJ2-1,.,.,TGTGCCAGCAGCTTCCGGACAGTTTCCTACAATGAGCAGTTCTTC,CASSFRTVSYNEQFF
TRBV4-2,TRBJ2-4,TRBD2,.,TGTGCCAGCAGCAAAGGGACTAGCGGGGGGAAAAACATTCAGTACTTC,CASSKGTSGGKNIQYF
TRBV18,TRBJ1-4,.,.,TGTGCCAGCTCACCACGAACCTCAGGTCCTCTTAATGAAAAACTGTTTTTT,CASSPRTSGPLNEKLFF
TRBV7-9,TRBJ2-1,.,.,TGTGCCAGCAGCTTGGGTAACGCGGGAACCTACAATGAGCAGTTCTTC,CASSLGNAGTYNEQFF
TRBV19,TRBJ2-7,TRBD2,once,TGTGCCAGTAGTCCCCGGGGGGGGAACGAGCAGTACTTC,CASSPRGGNEQYF
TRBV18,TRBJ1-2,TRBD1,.,TGTGCCAGCTCACTCTTAGGGGGCGAGGACTATGGCTACACCTTC,CASSLLGGEDYGYTF
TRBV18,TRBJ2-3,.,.,TGTGCCAGCTCACCACCGGGGCCAGGTTTTACAGATACGCAGTATTTT,CASSPPGPGFTDTQYF
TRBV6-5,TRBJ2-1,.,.,TGTGCCAGCAGTGGGCGGGGAAGCTCCTACAATGAGCAGTTCTTC,CASSGRGSSYNEQFF
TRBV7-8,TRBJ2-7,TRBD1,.,TGTGCCAGCAGCTTAGCGGTTAGGACAGGGCGTGACTACGAGCAGTACTTC,CASSLAVRTGRDYEQYF
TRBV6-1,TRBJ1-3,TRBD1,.,TGTGCCAGCAGTGACTTGACAGGGGGCAGAAACACCATATATTTT,CASSDLTGGRNTIYF
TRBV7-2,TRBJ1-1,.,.,TGTGCCAGCAGCTTACCCTACCGGGATCCGTGGGCGCGGGAAGCTTTCTTT,CASSLPYRDPWAREAFF
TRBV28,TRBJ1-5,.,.,TGTGCCAGCTCGGGATTCAATCAGCCCCAGCATTTT,CASSGFNQPQHF
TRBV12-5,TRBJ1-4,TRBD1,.,TGTGCTAGTGGGCCGCACCGGGACAGGGGAGGTTCGTCTTATGAAAAACTGTTTTTT,CASGPHRDRGGSSYEKLFF
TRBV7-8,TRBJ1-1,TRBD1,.,TGTGCCAGCAGCCCCCGACAGGGGAACACTGAAGCTTTCTTT,CASSPRQGNTEAFF
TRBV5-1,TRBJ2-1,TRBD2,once,TGCGCCAGCAGCTTGGGACTAGCGGGAGCTGGTGAGCAGTTCTTC,CASSLGLAGAGEQFF
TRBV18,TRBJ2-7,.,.,TGTGCCAGCTCACCAGGGACAAAATTCTACGAGCAGTACTTC,CASSPGTKFYEQYF
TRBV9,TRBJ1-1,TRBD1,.,TGTGCCAGCAGCGGCCGGGCAGGGGGGAGCGCTGAAGCTTTCTTT,CASSGRAGGSAEAFF